These T cell receptor beta chains were read from a single sample in a study of breast tumors, draining lymph nodes, adjacent tissues. One entry per CDR3 protein, called by TCRdb with MiXCR from the multiplex PCR reads. The sample records tens of thousands of distinct CDR3 sequences, under 25% being singletons. The sample comprised axillary lymph node tissue. Source of these receptors: a female donor with breast cancer. Some clones in this sample may be carry-over from other donors' samples. Both conserved end residues are part of each CDR3. A D gene is named only where the DNA matches it firmly. Expanded clones get a size class; other rows say once, few or many, or leave the size out.

TRBJ1-4 many NA TRBV4-2 TGTGCCAGCAGCCACCAGTCCCCGGGACGGGCGGGAAAACTGTTTTTT CASSHQSPGRAGKLFF
TRBJ1-3 many NA TRBV28 TGTGCCAGCCTTACGGACAGTGGGTCTGGAAACACCATATATTTT CASLTDSGSGNTIYF
TRBJ1-2 many TRBD1 TRBV9 TGTGCCAGCGCCCCCCACACAGGGGCAGATTATGGCTACACCTTC CASAPHTGADYGYTF
TRBJ2-3 many TRBD1 TRBV7-2 TGTGCCAGCAGCCCGGACAGGGGGCTGTTAGGAACGCAGTATTTT CASSPDRGLLGTQYF
TRBJ2-6 few TRBD1 TRBV7-9 TGTGCCAGCAGCTCGGCAGCGACAGGGCGAAACTCTGGGGCCAACGTCCTGACTTTC CASSSAATGRNSGANVLTF
TRBJ2-7 many TRBD2 TRBV20-1 TGCAGTGCTAGAGTCGGGACTAGCGGGAGAGCTTACTTC CSARVGTSGRAYF
TRBJ1-6 many TRBD1 TRBV5-1 TGCGCCAGCGGGACAGGGGGTAATTCACCCCTCCACTTT CASGTGGNSPLHF
TRBJ2-5 many NA TRBV6-2/TRBV6-3 TGTGCCAGCAGTTACGTGAATATCCAAGAGACCCAGTACTTC CASSYVNIQETQYF
TRBJ2-1 many TRBD2 TRBV5-1 TGCGCCAGCAAGTTCCTAGCGGGAGACGGGAATGAGCAGTTCTTC CASKFLAGDGNEQFF
TRBJ2-1 many NA TRBV7-2 TGTGCCAGCAGCTTAGATCCTGAGAACAATGAGCAGTTCTTC CASSLDPENNEQFF
TRBJ2-1 many NA TRBV5-1 TGCGCCAGCAGCTTGGCCCCCAGCGGCTCCTACAATGAGCAGTTCTTC CASSLAPSGSYNEQFF
TRBJ2-1 NA TRBD1 TRBV12-5 TGTGCTAGTGGTTTGGTAGGGTTTGTTAGGGGGCCCAGCTCCTACAATGAGCAGTTCTTC CASGLVGFVRGPSSYNEQFF
TRBJ1-5 many TRBD1 TRBV9 TGTGCCAGCAGCTTGACAGGGATATTCAGTCAGCCCCAGCATTTT CASSLTGIFSQPQHF
TRBJ2-7 many TRBD2 TRBV7-8 TGTGCCAGCAGCGGGGGGGGGAGGAACTACGAGCAGTACTTC CASSGGGRNYEQYF
TRBJ2-7 many TRBD2 TRBV30 TGTGCCTGGAGGCTCAGGACTAGCGACTACGAGCAGTACTTC CAWRLRTSDYEQYF
TRBJ2-3 many TRBD1 TRBV7-2 TGTGCCAGCAGCTTCAGGGGGCGCTCAGATACGCAGTATTTT CASSFRGRSDTQYF
TRBJ1-4 many TRBD1 TRBV6-5 TGTGCCAGCAGACCGACAGGGGGCAAGGGTCGTACTAATGAAAAACTGTTTTTT CASRPTGGKGRTNEKLFF
TRBJ2-1 many TRBD1 TRBV6-2/TRBV6-3 TGTGCCAGCAGCCGCCGGGACAGTTCCTACAATGAGCAGTTCTTC CASSRRDSSYNEQFF
TRBJ2-7 many NA TRBV7-6 TGTGCCAGCAGTCAAGGGACACAAGGCGAGCAGTACTTC CASSQGTQGEQYF
TRBJ2-5 many TRBD2 TRBV6-6 TGTGCCAGCAGTTACGGACAGACTAGCGGGACGTACCAAGAGACCCAGTACTTC CASSYGQTSGTYQETQYF
TRBJ2-1 NA NA TRBV27 TGTGCCAGCAGTTCAATTATTTATACAGGGAGGGGTTCCAATGAGCAGTTCTTC CASSSIIYTGRGSNEQFF
TRBJ2-5 many TRBD2 TRBV6-2/TRBV6-3 TGTGCCAGCAGGAATGTGGGACTAGCGGGGGGGAAAGAGACCCAGTACTTC CASRNVGLAGGKETQYF
TRBJ2-3 many NA TRBV12-3/TRBV12-4 TGTGCCAGCAGTTCCAGGAACGGGGCAGATACGCAGTATTTT CASSSRNGADTQYF
TRBJ2-7 many NA TRBV4-3 TGCGCCAGCAGCCAAGAGGCGAATAATCTATACGAGCAGTACTTC CASSQEANNLYEQYF
TRBJ2-1 few TRBD1 TRBV28 TGTGCCAGCAGTTTACCGGGACAGGGGAAAAATGAGCAGTTCTTC CASSLPGQGKNEQFF
TRBJ2-5 many NA TRBV7-3 TGTGCCAGCAGCTTAGGATCCGGGAACCAAGAGACCCAGTACTTC CASSLGSGNQETQYF
TRBJ2-7 many TRBD1 TRBV7-3 TGTGCCAGCAGCTTACGACTCGGGACAGGCGAGCAGTACTTC CASSLRLGTGEQYF
TRBJ2-5 many NA TRBV11-1 TGTGCCAGCAGCTTCAGACAGGACCAAGAGACCCAGTACTTC CASSFRQDQETQYF
TRBJ1-6 many TRBD1 TRBV14 TGTGCCAGCAGCCGACTTCCTAACAGGGGGCGCAGGAGAAATTCACCCCTCCACTTT CASSRLPNRGRRRNSPLHF
TRBJ1-1 NA NA TRBV19 TGTGCCAGTAGTATTTACGGGGGGAACACTGAAGCTTTCTTT CASSIYGGNTEAFF
TRBJ2-1 many NA TRBV6-2/TRBV6-3 TGTGCCAGCGGAGCACAGGGCGCCTACAATGAGCAGTTCTTC CASGAQGAYNEQFF
TRBJ2-7 many NA TRBV7-2 TGTGCCAGCAGCTTAGAGTGGGAGCCCTACGAGCAGTACTTC CASSLEWEPYEQYF
TRBJ2-1 many NA TRBV10-3 TGTGCCATCAGTGACTATCAGAGCCCCAACCGCCGCAATGAGCAGTTCTTC CAISDYQSPNRRNEQFF
TRBJ2-3 many TRBD1 TRBV12-3/TRBV12-4 TGTGCCAGCAGCACCCTGGGACAGGGAACGCAGTATTTT CASSTLGQGTQYF
TRBJ1-3 many NA TRBV12-3/TRBV12-4 TGTGCCAGCAGCCCCGGGACCGCGGGAAACACCATATATTTT CASSPGTAGNTIYF
TRBJ2-5 many TRBD1 TRBV19 TGTGCCAGTAGTATATCGACAGGGAGCGAGACCCAGTACTTC CASSISTGSETQYF
TRBJ1-3 NA NA TRBV6-1 TGTGCCAGCGTCCGAAGAGGACGGGGTGATACTGGAAACACCATATATTTT CASVRRGRGDTGNTIYF
TRBJ2-1 many NA TRBV5-1 TGCGCCAGCAGCTTGGATGGGGGCTCCTACAATGAGCAGTTCTTC CASSLDGGSYNEQFF
TRBJ2-1 many NA TRBV20-1 TGCAGTGCCCAACCCGGTCGGGGACGGCAATACAATGAGCAGTTCTTC CSAQPGRGRQYNEQFF
TRBJ2-1 many TRBD1 TRBV6-6 TGTGCCAGCAGTTCGACAGGGGGTGAGCAGTTCTTC CASSSTGGEQFF
TRBJ2-3 NA TRBD2 TRBV27 TGTGCCAGCAGTTCCGGGACTATGGATACGCAGTATTTT CASSSGTMDTQYF
TRBJ1-4 few NA TRBV12-3/TRBV12-4 TGTGCCAGCAGTTTTCACAGGGAAGGCGAAAAACTGTTTTTT CASSFHREGEKLFF
TRBJ2-3 many NA TRBV5-4 TGTGCCAGCAGCCACCTTTCGTGGGCAGATACGCAGTATTTT CASSHLSWADTQYF
TRBJ1-5 many NA TRBV7-2 TGTGCCAGCAGCTCCTCAGGGGATGGTATCAATCAGCCCCAGCATTTT CASSSSGDGINQPQHF
TRBJ2-1 many NA TRBV15 TGTGCCACCAGCAGAGAACCGGACGAGTTATACAATGAGCAGTTCTTC CATSREPDELYNEQFF
TRBJ2-7 many NA TRBV20-1 TGCAGTGTCCGGGACGTGAGCGAGCAGTACTTC CSVRDVSEQYF
TRBJ1-4 many NA TRBV5-1 TGCGCCAGCAGCTTGGCCCCCGGGGAAGGGCTGTTTTTT CASSLAPGEGLFF
TRBJ2-7 many NA TRBV10-3 TGTGCCATCAGTGAGCGCGACTACGAGCAGTACTTC CAISERDYEQYF
TRBJ1-5 many TRBD1 TRBV10-3 TGTGCCATCAGTGACCCTGACAGGGATCGGCAGCCCCAGCATTTT CAISDPDRDRQPQHF
TRBJ1-2 many NA TRBV7-9 TGTGCCAGCAGCTCCACAGGGTATGATGGCTACACCTTC CASSSTGYDGYTF